This T cell receptor (beta chain) was observed in a study of OX40 agonist ivuxolimab in advanced cancers. Study-wide context: Across the patients, intravenous ivuxolimab was delivered every 2 weeks at 0.01 to 10 mg/kg. The diagnoses of dose-escalation patients were hepatocellular carcinoma, melanoma, renal cell or head and neck cancer. Of the participants, over 30% had some prior anti-PD-1, anti-PD-L1 or anti-CTLA-4 therapy, which was allowed. Regarding the study as a whole: Circulating CD4+ and CD8+ T cells showed clonal expansion by week 6 at 0.1 to 3.0 mg/kg.

Sequencing used immunoSEQ multiplex PCR; TCRdb keeps in-frame clones, though not all of them. The table lists some 66,000 clones, around 86% of them singletons. V dropped 4 bases and J dropped 7; count of bases not matched to a gene: 4. In germline, CDR1 is MGHRA, CDR2 YSYEKL. The CDR3 is made up of 15 amino acids. On this clone itself: The antigen is unknown.

Sequencing used CD4+ or CD8+ T cells sorted from blood, obtained in a trial of the OX40 agonist ivuxolimab. The sequence was obtained from an adult with an advanced solid tumor such as melanoma, head and neck, liver or kidney cancer. The chain recombines TRBV4-1 with TRBJ2-5, with TRBD2 matching over 15 bases. The CDR3 DNA reads TGCGCCAGCAGCCCCGGACTAGCGGGAGGGGTGACCCAGTACTTC. Translating it yields CASSPGLAGGVTQYF.